This TCR beta chain is drawn from a study of T cell repertoires in cytomegalovirus infection. In regard to this clonotype: Antigen: not known.

Via MiXCR, TCRdb re-called the reads, giving one row per CDR3 protein. In the table there are 450,000 to 600,000 distinct CDR3 sequences, 30% to 40% of which are singletons. The CDR3 has 15 amino acids. V lost 5 bases and J 2 bases, leaving 15 bases between the germline ends. The sample in question was cultured PBMCs, obtained from culture after CMV antigen stimulation. This chain joins TRBV12-3 or TRBV12-4 and TRBJ2-5; perhaps TRBD2 as D (5 bases). The receptor comes from a human donor in good health (CMV status not recorded). Some clones in this sample may be carry-over from other donors' samples. The CDR3 sequence is CASSPTAGGQETQYF. CDR3 nucleotide sequence: TGTGCCAGCAGTCCTACTGCGGGTGGGCAAGAGACCCAGTACTTC.